Shown below are 23 T cell receptor beta chains from a single sample sequenced in a study of blood T cell repertoires in COVID-19. The method was immunoSEQ multiplex PCR; TCRdb's version includes in-frame clones alone and lacks a portion of them. The sample lists about 200,000 clones; around 80% were seen once. Sequencing was performed on peripheral blood. These receptors all come from a woman in her sixties or seventies with acute or convalescent COVID-19.

V is TRBV14 and J is TRBJ1-3; the D is unclear. V shed 0 bases and J shed 0 bases, with 6 bases lying between them. This CDR3 comprises 15 residues. The germline V gene encodes CDR1 SGHDN and CDR2 FVKESK. The CDR3 is CASSQDRFSGNTIYF. CDR3 bases: TGTGCCAGCAGCCAAGACAGGTTCTCTGGAAACACCATATATTTT.

This chain links TRBV24-1 with TRBJ1-1; the D gene is possibly TRBD1 (5 bases). The CDR3 is 13 residues long. CDR1 is KGHDR and CDR2 is SFDVKD in the germline V gene. Trimming took off 7 bases at V and 0 bases at J, with 8 bases between the two ends. Written as DNA, the CDR3 is TGTGCCACCAGGGAGACAGTGAACACTGAAGCTTTCTTT. Its protein product is CATRETVNTEAFF.

This clone was observed a handful of times. The V and J genes are TRBV5-1 and TRBJ1-2; unclear D gene. The CDR3 consists of 12 residues. Trimming pared 6 bases from V and 9 bases from J, leaving 15 bases between. CDR1 is SGHRS and CDR2 is YFSETQ in the germline V gene. The chain's CDR3 is CASTDAQSSYTF. The CDR3 DNA reads as TGCGCCAGCACAGATGCCCAATCCAGCTACACCTTC.

This CDR3 reads CASSESVWQGANEQFF. The CDR3 coding sequence is TGCGCCAGCAGTGAGTCGGTTTGGCAGGGGGCCAATGAGCAGTTCTTC. The rearrangement uses TRBV10-2 and TRBJ2-1; TRBD1 aligns across 8 bases. Germline CDR1 WSHSY, CDR2 SAAADI. Trimming took 0 bases from V and 6 from J; bases not matched to a gene: 7. The CDR3 spans 16 residues.

This clone came up a few times. Sequence at one end of the junction differs from germline and may be a read error. The V gene is TRBV7-9, the J gene TRBJ2-7, with 9 bases matching TRBD1. CDR1 SEHNR and CDR2 FQNEAQ come from the germline V gene (reference sequence). The CDR3 has 11 residues. CDR3 in amino acids: CASSLRDRVVF. As DNA, the CDR3 is TGTGCCAGCAGCTTAAGGGACAGGGTAGTATTC.

The J gene is TRBJ2-2, the V gene TRBV19; 9 bases are shared with TRBD1. V was pared by 6 bases and J by 6 bases, with 8 bases of the junction left unmatched. This CDR3 region has 15 residues. From germline, CDR1 is LNHDA and CDR2 SQIVND (reference sequence). The CDR3 coding sequence is TGTGCCAGTAGGATTCCGGGACAGGGTGCCGGGGAGCTGTTTTTT. Translation gives CASRIPGQGAGELFF.

J is TRBJ1-1 and V is TRBV29-1; possible D gene TRBD1, 5 bases. The V end was cut by 5 bases, the J end by 1 base, with 11 bases between. The CDR3 spans 13 residues. Germline V gives CDR1 SQVTM, CDR2 ANQGSEA. The CDR3 nucleotides read TGCAGCGTTTCGGGGGTGGCGAACACTGAAGCTTTCTTT. It yields the protein CSVSGVANTEAFF.

V gene TRBV19 combines with J gene TRBJ1-1; D is perhaps TRBD1 (6 bases). In germline, CDR1 is LNHDA, CDR2 SQIVND (reference sequence). The CDR3 sequence is 15 residues long. Between the trimmed V and J ends, which lost 7 bases and 1 base, there was a span of 16 bases. The CDR3 DNA reads TGTGCCAGTACCCCGTCGTGGGGACAGAACACTGAAGCTTTCTTT. Its protein is CASTPSWGQNTEAFF.

V gene TRBV5-4 combines with J gene TRBJ2-7, with a tentative D call TRBD2 (6 bases). Trimming left V 5 bases short and J 3 bases short, with 15 bases between. CDR1 is SGHNT, CDR2 YYREEE, per germline (reference sequence). The CDR3 contains 14 residues. CDR3 amino acids: CASSFGGVSYEQYV. The CDR3 DNA reads as TGTGCCAGCAGTTTCGGCGGGGTTAGCTACGAGCAGTACGTC.

This rearrangement joins TRBV7-2 to TRBJ1-4; no clear D gene. Germline loops: CDR1 SGHTA, CDR2 FQGNSA. The ends were cut back, 2 bases at V and 0 bases at J, with 16 bases in the middle. CDR3 length: 18 amino acids. The CDR3 reads CASSLLAASGTTNEKLFF. The DNA of the CDR3 is TGTGCCAGCAGCTTATTAGCGGCCTCCGGGACAACTAATGAAAAACTGTTTTTT.

The chain couples TRBV30 to TRBJ1-2; D possibly corresponds to TRBD1 (6 bases). CDR3 length equals 13 residues. Per germline, CDR1 GTSNPN and CDR2 SVGIG (reference sequence). V was clipped by 5 bases and J by 2 bases, with 12 bases between them. CDR3: CAWGDTTNYGYTF. CDR3 sequence (DNA): TGTGCCTGGGGGGACACAACAAACTATGGCTACACCTTC.

This chain links TRBV12-3 or TRBV12-4 with TRBJ2-1; maybe TRBD1 (6 bases). V was clipped by 3 bases and J by 4 bases, with 7 bases between them. The CDR3 loop spans 13 amino acids. CDR3 sequence: CASSFGQYNEQFF. The CDR3 DNA reads TGTGCCAGCAGTTTCGGACAGTACAATGAGCAGTTCTTC.

V and J are TRBV2 and TRBJ1-2; a possible D gene is TRBD1 (5 bases). Germline-derived CDR1 and CDR2 are SNHLY and FYNNEI. The CDR3 totals 13 residues. V was cut by 6 bases and J by 8 bases, with 16 bases left in between. The CDR3 nucleotides are TGTGCCAGCAGGGATGCGGGGGAAAACGGCTACACCTTC. As protein: CASRDAGENGYTF.

This sequence joins TRBV6-5 and TRBJ2-3, with D maybe TRBD2 (5 bases). Trimming shortened V by 6 bases and J by 0 bases, and 10 bases separated the two germline ends. This CDR3 is built from 14 residues. Germline values: CDR1 MNHEY, CDR2 SVGAGI. Written as DNA, the CDR3 is TGTGCCAGCAGCTTAGCGATGAGCACAGATACGCAGTATTTT. Residues: CASSLAMSTDTQYF.

This chain links TRBV30 with TRBJ1-4, with D perhaps matching TRBD1 (5 bases). The V gene lost 8 bases and the J gene lost 7 bases, with 20 bases spanning the gap. The CDR3 runs to 14 residues. In germline, CDR1 is GTSNPN, CDR2 SVGIG (reference sequence). CDR3 loop: CALPSGVRGEKLFF. CDR3 nucleotide sequence: TGTGCCCTCCCTAGCGGGGTGAGGGGTGAAAAACTGTTTTTT.

The CDR3 DNA reads TGTGCCAGCACCGGACAGGGGCAAGGCCAGCCCCAGCATTTT. It encodes CASTGQGQGQPQHF. V and J are TRBV2 and TRBJ1-5; 9 positions match TRBD1. CDR1 is SNHLY, CDR2 FYNNEI, per germline. CDR3 length equals 14 residues. Losses at the gene ends were 7 bases for V and 7 bases for J; bases not matched to a gene: 8.

This chain uses TRBV5-8 with TRBJ2-5; tentative D call: TRBD1 (6 bases). The V gene lost 5 bases and the J gene lost 4 bases, with 18 bases spanning the gap. This CDR3 region has 15 residues. Germline lookup yields CDR1 SGHTS and CDR2 YDEGEE. The chain's CDR3 is CASRQGTSGSETQYF. DNA for the CDR3: TGTGCCAGCAGACAAGGGACAAGTGGGTCAGAGACCCAGTACTTC.

This clone was detected only once. The chain is built from TRBV15 and TRBJ1-2, with 8 bases that match TRBD1. Germline lookup yields CDR1 LNHNV and CDR2 YYDKDF (reference sequence). This CDR3 spans 15 amino acids. J lost 2 bases, V lost 1 base, and 3 bases had no gene match. This CDR3 is CATSRGTGGNYGYTF. CDR3 DNA: TGTGCCACCAGCAGAGGCACAGGGGGAAACTATGGCTACACCTTC.

This chain links TRBV25-1 with TRBJ1-4; D unresolved. Trimming cost V 4 bases and J 2 bases, with 14 bases left between them. In germline, CDR1 is MGHDK, CDR2 SYGVNS. The CDR3 runs to 16 residues. CDR3 sequence (DNA): TGTGCCAGCAGTGCCGATCGGGTAGGCACTAATGAAAAACTGTTTTTT. This translates into CASSADRVGTNEKLFF.

This clone was counted ten times or more. The chain links TRBV6-1 to TRBJ2-5; D perhaps matches TRBD1 (7 bases). V dropped 0 bases and J dropped 7 bases, with 15 bases sitting between them. Per the germline V gene, CDR1 is MNHNS and CDR2 is SASEGT. This CDR3 is built from 15 residues. CDR3 DNA: TGTGCCAGCAGTGAAGCGGACAGGAGGGACAGGACCCAGTACTTC. Its protein product is CASSEADRRDRTQYF.

The rearrangement joins TRBV7-8 to TRBJ2-7; 8 bases fit TRBD2. This CDR3 contains 15 residues. V was clipped by 4 bases and J by 7 bases; unmatched bases: 12. The germline V gene encodes CDR1 SGHVS and CDR2 FQNEAQ. CDR3 loop: CASSSRGEGWSEQYF. Written as DNA, the CDR3 is TGTGCCAGCAGCTCGCGGGGGGAGGGCTGGAGTGAGCAGTACTTC.

The rearrangement uses TRBV10-3 and TRBJ2-1; 11 nucleotides line up with TRBD2. The CDR3 consists of 14 residues. V lost 6 bases, J lost 5 bases, and 3 bases stayed unmatched. CDR1 is ENHRY, CDR2 SYGVKD, per germline. The DNA for the CDR3 is TGTGCCATCAGCCTTAGCGGGGGGGACAATGAGCAGTTCTTC. This encodes CAISLSGGDNEQFF.

The chain links TRBV7-2 to TRBJ2-6; D uncertain. The germline V gene encodes CDR1 SGHTA and CDR2 FQGNSA. Trimming pared 5 bases from V and 0 bases from J, leaving 8 bases between. The CDR3 extends over 15 amino acids. The CDR3 sequence: CASSTAYSGANVLTF. The CDR3 DNA is TGTGCCAGCAGCACCGCCTACTCTGGGGCCAACGTCCTGACTTTC.